This TCR beta chain was sequenced during a study of CD8 T cells in Susac syndrome. The CDR3 is 14 residues long. V lost 5 bases and J lost 4, with 17 bases in between. Germline V lookup: CDR1 SQVTM, CDR2 ANQGSEA. The RNA input was about 0.5 to 1 ug, and it was reverse transcribed with random hexamers. From the immunoSEQ multiplex PCR reads, TCRdb called clonotypes with MiXCR, one entry per CDR3 protein. Here the sample spans under 350,000 distinct CDR3 sequences, around 90% being singletons. In blood CD8+ and CD4+ T cells, TCR beta underwent sequencing. On this clonotype: The antigen is not known.

Findings and limits, study-wide: As acknowledged by the study, its TCR sequencing and HLA analysis included a relatively small number of individuals.

This TCR derives from a human donor with multiple sclerosis. The V and J genes are TRBV29-1 and TRBJ1-1, with a possible D match to TRBD1 (5 bases). The sample comprised CD4+ T cells from PBMCs. The CDR3 loop is CSVSPRAVGTEAFF. The CDR3, as DNA: TGCAGCGTTTCGCCCAGGGCCGTAGGCACTGAAGCTTTCTTT.